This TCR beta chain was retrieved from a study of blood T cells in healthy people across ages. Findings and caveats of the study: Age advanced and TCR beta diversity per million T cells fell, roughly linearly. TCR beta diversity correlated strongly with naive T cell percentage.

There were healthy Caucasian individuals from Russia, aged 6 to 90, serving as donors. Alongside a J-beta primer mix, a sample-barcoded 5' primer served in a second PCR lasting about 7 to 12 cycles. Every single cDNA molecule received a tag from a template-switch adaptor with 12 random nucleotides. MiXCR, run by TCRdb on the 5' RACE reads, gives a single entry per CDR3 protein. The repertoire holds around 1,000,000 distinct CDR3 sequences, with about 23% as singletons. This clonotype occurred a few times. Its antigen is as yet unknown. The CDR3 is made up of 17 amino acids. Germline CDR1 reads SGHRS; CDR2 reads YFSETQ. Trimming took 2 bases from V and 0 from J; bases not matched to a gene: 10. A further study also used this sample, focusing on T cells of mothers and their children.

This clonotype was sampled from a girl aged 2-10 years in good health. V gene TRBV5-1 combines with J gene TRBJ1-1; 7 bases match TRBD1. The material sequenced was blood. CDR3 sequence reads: CASSLGGTEYMNTEAFF. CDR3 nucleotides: TGCGCCAGCAGCTTAGGCGGGACAGAGTACATGAACACTGAAGCTTTCTTT. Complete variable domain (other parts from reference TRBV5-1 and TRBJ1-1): KAGVTQTPRYLIKTRGQQVTLSCSPISGHRSVSWYQQTPGQGLQFLFEYFSETQRNKGNFPGRFSGRQFSNSRSEMNVSTLELGDSALYLCASSLGGTEYMNTEAFFGQGTRLTVV.